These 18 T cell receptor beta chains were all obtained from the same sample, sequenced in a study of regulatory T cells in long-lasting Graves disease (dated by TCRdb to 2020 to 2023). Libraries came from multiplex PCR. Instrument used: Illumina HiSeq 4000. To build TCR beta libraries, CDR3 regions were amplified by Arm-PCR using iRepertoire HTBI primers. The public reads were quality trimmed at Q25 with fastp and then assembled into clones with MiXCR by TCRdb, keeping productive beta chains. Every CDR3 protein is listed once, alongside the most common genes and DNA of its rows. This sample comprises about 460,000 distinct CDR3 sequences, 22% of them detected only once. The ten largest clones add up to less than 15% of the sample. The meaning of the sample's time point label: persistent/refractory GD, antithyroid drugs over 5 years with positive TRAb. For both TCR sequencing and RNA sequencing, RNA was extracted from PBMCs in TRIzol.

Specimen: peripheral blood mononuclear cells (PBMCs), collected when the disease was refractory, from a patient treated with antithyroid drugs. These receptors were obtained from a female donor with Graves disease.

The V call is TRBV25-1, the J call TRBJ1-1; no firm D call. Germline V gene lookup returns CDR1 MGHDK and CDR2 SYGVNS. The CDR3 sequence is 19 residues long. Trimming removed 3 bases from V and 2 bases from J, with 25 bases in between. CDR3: CASSDRSRTSPDLNTEAFF. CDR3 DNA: TGTGCCAGCAGTGATCGCTCAAGGACGTCTCCAGACCTAAACACTGAAGCTTTCTTT.

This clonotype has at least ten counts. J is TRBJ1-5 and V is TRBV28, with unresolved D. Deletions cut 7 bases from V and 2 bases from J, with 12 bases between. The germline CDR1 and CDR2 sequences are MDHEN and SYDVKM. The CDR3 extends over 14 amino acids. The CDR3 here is CASTGDTRNQPQHF. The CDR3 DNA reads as TGTGCCAGCACGGGTGATACCCGCAATCAGCCCCAGCATTTT.

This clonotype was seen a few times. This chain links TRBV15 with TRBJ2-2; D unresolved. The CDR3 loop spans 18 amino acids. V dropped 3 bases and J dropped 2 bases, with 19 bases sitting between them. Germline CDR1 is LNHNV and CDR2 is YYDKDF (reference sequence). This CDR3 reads CATSSRSWILANTGELFF. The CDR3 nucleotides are TGTGCCACCAGCAGCCGTTCTTGGATTTTGGCAAACACCGGGGAGCTGTTTTTT.

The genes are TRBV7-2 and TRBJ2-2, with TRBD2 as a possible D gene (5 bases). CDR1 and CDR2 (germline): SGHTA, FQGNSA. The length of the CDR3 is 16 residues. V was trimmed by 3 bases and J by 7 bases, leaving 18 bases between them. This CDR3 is CASSLSSPRVGGELFF. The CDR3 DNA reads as TGTGCCAGCAGCTTGTCTAGCCCGAGGGTAGGCGGGGAGCTGTTTTTT.

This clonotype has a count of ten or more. For the CDR3, the DNA is TGTGCCAGCAGTACCCGGGGAGGGGAGGGGACTGAAGCTTTCTTT. Translating it yields CASSTRGGEGTEAFF. The V and J genes are TRBV27 and TRBJ1-1; D may be TRBD1 (5 bases). Germline CDR1 and CDR2: MNHEY and SMNVEV (reference sequence). With 5 bases removed from V and 5 bases from J, the gap between germline ends came to 18 bases. The CDR3 sequence is 15 residues long.

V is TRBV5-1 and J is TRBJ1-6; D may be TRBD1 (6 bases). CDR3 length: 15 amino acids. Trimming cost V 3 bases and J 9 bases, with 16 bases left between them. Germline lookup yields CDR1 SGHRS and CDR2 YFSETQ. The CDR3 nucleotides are TGCGCCAGCAGCTGGACAGTTCTCCCCGTTTCACCCCTCCACTTT. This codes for CASSWTVLPVSPLHF.

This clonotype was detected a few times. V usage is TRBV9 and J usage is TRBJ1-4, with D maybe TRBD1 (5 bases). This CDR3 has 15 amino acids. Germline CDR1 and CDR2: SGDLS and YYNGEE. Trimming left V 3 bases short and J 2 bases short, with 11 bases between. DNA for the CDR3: TGTGCCAGCAGCGGCGGTCGGGGGACTAATGAAAAACTGTTTTTT. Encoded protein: CASSGGRGTNEKLFF.

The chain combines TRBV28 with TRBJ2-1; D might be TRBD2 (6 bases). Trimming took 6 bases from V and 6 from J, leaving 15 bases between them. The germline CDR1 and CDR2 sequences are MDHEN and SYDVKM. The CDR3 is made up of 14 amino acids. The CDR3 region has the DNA TGTGCCAGCAGCCGAGCCGGGACTCTCAATGAGCAGTTCTTC. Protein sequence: CASSRAGTLNEQFF.

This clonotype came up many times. The CDR3 region is CASSLLPGTGFYEQYF. The DNA of the CDR3 is TGTGCCAGCAGTTTGCTTCCCGGGACAGGGTTCTACGAGCAGTACTTC. V is TRBV12-3 or TRBV12-4 and J is TRBJ2-7, with 9 bases lining up with TRBD1. V dropped 3 bases and J dropped 3; count of bases not matched to a gene: 9. There are 16 residues in the CDR3.

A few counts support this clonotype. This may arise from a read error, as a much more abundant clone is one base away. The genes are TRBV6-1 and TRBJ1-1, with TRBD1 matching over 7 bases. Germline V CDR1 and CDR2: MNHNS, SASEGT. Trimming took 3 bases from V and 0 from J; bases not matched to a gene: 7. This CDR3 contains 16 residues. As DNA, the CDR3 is TGTGCCAGCAGTGATCGGGACAGATGGTTGAACACTGAAGCTTTCTTT. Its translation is CASSDRDRWLNTEAFF.

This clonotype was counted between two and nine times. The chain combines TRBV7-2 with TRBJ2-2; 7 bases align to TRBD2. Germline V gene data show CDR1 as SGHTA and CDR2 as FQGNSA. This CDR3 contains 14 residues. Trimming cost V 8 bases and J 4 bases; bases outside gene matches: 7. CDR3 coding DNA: TGTGCCAGCCGATCGGGGGGTCGCACCGGGGAGCTGTTTTTT. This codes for CASRSGGRTGELFF.

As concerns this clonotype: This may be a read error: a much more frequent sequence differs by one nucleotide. The CDR3 sequence is CSARGEGRVATNEKLFF. In nucleotides, the CDR3 is TGCAGTGCTAGAGGGGAAGGGAGGGTGGCAACTAATGAAAAACTGTTTTTT. The gene calls are TRBV20-1 and TRBJ1-4; no reliable D call. Germline loops: CDR1 DFQATT, CDR2 SNEGSKA (reference sequence). CDR3 size: 17 residues. V dropped 1 base and J dropped 0 bases, with 15 bases sitting between them.

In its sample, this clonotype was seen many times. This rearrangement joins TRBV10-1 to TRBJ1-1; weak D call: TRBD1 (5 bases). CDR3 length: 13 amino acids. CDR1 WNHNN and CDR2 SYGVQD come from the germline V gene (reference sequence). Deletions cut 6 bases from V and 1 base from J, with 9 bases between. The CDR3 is CASREDKNTEAFF. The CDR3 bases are TGCGCCAGCAGGGAGGACAAGAACACTGAAGCTTTCTTT.

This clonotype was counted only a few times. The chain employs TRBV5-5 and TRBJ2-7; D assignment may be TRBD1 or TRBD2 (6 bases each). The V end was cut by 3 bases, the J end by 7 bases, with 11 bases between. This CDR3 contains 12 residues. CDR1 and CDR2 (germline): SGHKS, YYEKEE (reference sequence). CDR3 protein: CASSSGASEQYF. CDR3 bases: TGTGCCAGCAGCTCGGGGGCATCTGAGCAGTACTTC.

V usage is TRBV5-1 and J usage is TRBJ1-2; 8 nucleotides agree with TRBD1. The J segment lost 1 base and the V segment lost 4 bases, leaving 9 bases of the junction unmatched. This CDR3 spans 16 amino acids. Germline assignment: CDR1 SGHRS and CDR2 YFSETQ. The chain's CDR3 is CASSPNRDRGNYGYTF. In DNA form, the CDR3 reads TGCGCCAGCAGCCCGAACCGAGACAGGGGTAACTATGGCTACACCTTC.

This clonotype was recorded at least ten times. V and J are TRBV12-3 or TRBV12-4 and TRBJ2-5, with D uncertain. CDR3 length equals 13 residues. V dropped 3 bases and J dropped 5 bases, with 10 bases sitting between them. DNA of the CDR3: TGTGCCAGCAGTTTTGATGGGCGGGAGACCCAGTACTTC. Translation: CASSFDGRETQYF.

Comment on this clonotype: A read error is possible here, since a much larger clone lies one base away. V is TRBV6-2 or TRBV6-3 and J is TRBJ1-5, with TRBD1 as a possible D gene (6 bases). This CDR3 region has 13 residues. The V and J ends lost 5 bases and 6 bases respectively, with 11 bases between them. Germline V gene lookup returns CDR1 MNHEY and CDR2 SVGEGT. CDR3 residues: CASSGQISQPQHF. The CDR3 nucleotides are TGTGCCAGCAGTGGACAGATAAGTCAGCCCCAGCATTTT.

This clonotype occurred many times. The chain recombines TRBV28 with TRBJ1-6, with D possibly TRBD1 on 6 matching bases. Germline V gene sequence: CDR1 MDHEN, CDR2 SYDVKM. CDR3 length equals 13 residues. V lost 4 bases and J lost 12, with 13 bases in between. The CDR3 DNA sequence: TGTGCCAGCAGTTCCTACCAGGGGCAACCCCTCCACTTT. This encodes CASSSYQGQPLHF. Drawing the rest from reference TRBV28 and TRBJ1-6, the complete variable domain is DVKVTQSSRYLVKRTGEKVFLECVQDMDHENMFWYRQDPGLGLRLIYFSYDVKMKEKGDIPEGYSVSREKKERFSLILESASTNQTSMYLCASSSYQGQPLHFGNGTRLTVT.